The rows below give T cell receptor beta chains drawn from one sample of a study of cytomegalovirus exposure and HLA in healthy donors. The data were produced by immunoSEQ multiplex PCR, yet TCRdb's version contains in-frame clones alone and is incomplete. The sample has about 160,000 clones, more than 75% seen once; the top ten hold 9.7%. Material: PBMCs. Receptors originate from a young man in good health and CMV-seropositive. Each CDR3 is given with its conserved first and last residue. The D gene is left open where the match is weak. Expanded clones are given a class, and other clones once, few, many or no size at all.

TRBV7-2	.	TRBD2	TRBJ2-5	TGTGCCAGCAGCCTCCTCGGACTAGCGGGGGGGGATGGAGAGACCCAGTACTTC	CASSLLGLAGGDGETQYF
TRBV11-2	.	TRBD2	TRBJ2-3	TGTGCCAGCAGCTCTAGACTAGCGGGAAGCACAGATACGCAGTATTTT	CASSSRLAGSTDTQYF
TRBV30	.	TRBD2	TRBJ2-3	TGTGCCTGGAGTGTACCGGGGGGGGGCACAGATACGCAGTATTTT	CAWSVPGGGTDTQYF
TRBV5-4	.	.	TRBJ2-1	TGTGCCAGCAGTCAGACTAGCTACAATGAGCAGTTCTTC	CASSQTSYNEQFF
TRBV2	.	.	TRBJ2-7	TGTGCCAGCAGGAGGAGGGGAGAGGGTAGGGAGCAGTACTTC	CASRRRGEGREQYF
TRBV10-3	once	.	TRBJ1-6	TGTGCCATCAGATTGACAGAGGTTAATTCACCCCTCCACTTT	CAIRLTEVNSPLHF
TRBV6-4	.	.	TRBJ2-1	TGTGCCAGCAGTGACTCGAGGGTAGCAGGCAATGAGCAGTTCTTC	CASSDSRVAGNEQFF
TRBV6-5	.	.	TRBJ2-1	TGTGCCAGCAGTTACAGGAGGGTGAATGAGCAGTTCTTC	CASSYRRVNEQFF
TRBV27	.	.	TRBJ1-4	TGTGCCAGCAGGGTCTATGGAGATGAAAAACTGTTTTTT	CASRVYGDEKLFF
TRBV7-2	.	.	TRBJ2-7	TGTGCCAGCAGCTTGGACGCCCGAACCGGGAGCGAGCAGTACTTC	CASSLDARTGSEQYF
TRBV15	once	TRBD2	TRBJ2-5	TGTGCCACCAGCAGAGTGGGGGAGGGCCTCGAGACCCAGTACTTC	CATSRVGEGLETQYF
TRBV11-3	many	.	TRBJ1-1	TGTGCCAGCAGCACAACCACAGGGAAAGCTTTCTTT	CASSTTTGKAFF
TRBV5-4	.	.	TRBJ2-7	TGTGCCAGCAGCTCCACAACCTCCTACGAGCAGTACTTC	CASSSTTSYEQYF
TRBV5-1	.	.	TRBJ2-3	TGCGCCAGCAGCCAGAGTGCGGGGGCTTCTAGCACAGATACGCAGTATTTT	CASSQSAGASSTDTQYF
TRBV13	few	.	TRBJ1-2	TGTGCCAGCAGCTTACGGGCCGCGGGGTTCTACACCTTC	CASSLRAAGFYTF
TRBV2	.	TRBD1	TRBJ1-1	TGTGCCAGTAACAGGGGCGAGAACACTGAAGCTTTCTTT	CASNRGENTEAFF
TRBV6-5	.	.	TRBJ1-4	TGTGCCAGCAGGCAGGGGCCTCCCAATGAAAAACTGTTTTTT	CASRQGPPNEKLFF
TRBV5-6	.	.	TRBJ1-6	TGTGCCAGCAGGTGGGGCCCTTTTGATTCACCCCTCCACTTT	CASRWGPFDSPLHF
TRBV6-1	.	.	TRBJ1-6	TGTGCCAGCATAGCAGGGGCCCCATTCACCCTCCACTTT	CASIAGAPFTLHF
TRBV7-2	few	.	TRBJ2-2	TGTGCCAGCAGCGATTCAGGGCCGCGGGAGCTGTTTTTT	CASSDSGPRELFF
TRBV5-4	.	.	TRBJ1-4	TGTGCCAGCAGCTTAGCCGCAACTAATGAAAAACTGTTTTTT	CASSLAATNEKLFF
TRBV6-6	.	.	TRBJ2-5	TGTGCCAGCAGCCCCCTTACACGATACCAAGAGACCCAGTACTTC	CASSPLTRYQETQYF
TRBV5-8	.	TRBD2	TRBJ2-5	TGTGCCAGCCCTGTTGCCCTCGTGCGAGCGGGGGCTCTAGGGGAGACCCAGTACTTC	CASPVALVRAGALGETQYF
TRBV6-1	.	TRBD2	TRBJ2-4	TGTGCCAGCAGTGTGCATAGCGGGAGGTGGTACTTC	CASSVHSGRWYF
TRBV6-5	few	.	TRBJ2-7	TGTGCCAGCAGTTACTCGACGTGGGGCGATGGCTACGAGCAGTACTTC	CASSYSTWGDGYEQYF
TRBV25-1	.	TRBD2	TRBJ2-3	TGTGCCAGCAGTGCAAGCGGGAGGGGGGATACGCAGTATTTT	CASSASGRGDTQYF
TRBV5-8	.	.	TRBJ2-5	TGTGCCAGCAGCCTGACTTACACAGAGACCCAGTACTTC	CASSLTYTETQYF
TRBV18	.	.	TRBJ1-1	TGTGCCAGCTCAGCCGGGCAGGGAATAAACACTGAAGCTTTCTTT	CASSAGQGINTEAFF
TRBV13	.	TRBD2	TRBJ2-1	TGTGCCAGCAGCCGACTAGCAGCCAATGAGCAGTTCTTC	CASSRLAANEQFF
TRBV6-1	.	.	TRBJ2-5	TGTGCCAGCAGTGCCAGGGAAGAGACCCAGTACTTC	CASSAREETQYF
TRBV4-1	.	TRBD2	TRBJ2-1	TGCGCCAGCAGCCAAGTACTGGTCACTAGCGGGTCAGACAGTCATGAGCAGTTCTTC	CASSQVLVTSGSDSHEQFF
TRBV27	.	.	TRBJ1-5	TGTGCCAGCAGTTGGTACAGCCCCCAGCCCCTCAATCAGCCCCAGCATTTT	CASSWYSPQPLNQPQHF
TRBV7-2	.	.	TRBJ1-2	TGTGCCAGCAGCTTAGCGCGACAGGTAGTGGGTGGTAATGGCTACACCTTC	CASSLARQVVGGNGYTF
TRBV14	.	.	TRBJ2-7	TGTGCCAGCAGCCAGGGCTTACAGGGTCTCCAGTCCTACGAGCAGTACTTC	CASSQGLQGLQSYEQYF
TRBV13	.	TRBD2	TRBJ2-7	TGTGCCAGCAGACGTAGCGGGAGCTCCTACGAGCAGTACTTC	CASRRSGSSYEQYF
TRBV18	once	.	TRBJ2-7	TGTGCCAGCTCACCGAGAGGAGGGACAGTGGAATACGAGCAGTACTTC	CASSPRGGTVEYEQYF
TRBV5-1	.	.	TRBJ1-2	TGCGCCAGCAGCTTGGGCCCCGCGCAGGGCGATGGCTACACCTTC	CASSLGPAQGDGYTF
TRBV28	.	TRBD1	TRBJ2-3	TGTGCCAGCAGAGCAGATGGGACAGGGACGCAGTATTTT	CASRADGTGTQYF
TRBV2	.	TRBD2	TRBJ2-7	TGTGCCAGCAGTGATCGGGCTAGCGGCATCTACGAGCAGTACTTC	CASSDRASGIYEQYF
TRBV6-4	once	TRBD1	TRBJ1-1	TGTGCCAGCAGTAGGGGGCAGGGGAACACTGAAGCTTTCTTT	CASSRGQGNTEAFF
TRBV6-4	.	.	TRBJ1-1	TGTGCCAGCAGGCCCCGGGACAACATGAACACTGAAGTTTTCTTT	CASRPRDNMNTEVFF
TRBV18	.	TRBD2	TRBJ2-7	TGTGCCAGCTCACCAGGGACTAGCGGGAGGTACGAGCAGTACTTC	CASSPGTSGRYEQYF
TRBV18	.	TRBD2	TRBJ2-7	TGTGCCAGCTCACCACGGGGGGGATTCTACGAGCAGTACTTC	CASSPRGGFYEQYF
TRBV7-9	.	.	TRBJ1-1	TGTGCCAGCAGCGCCCAGGGGAACACTGAAGCTTTCTTT	CASSAQGNTEAFF
TRBV5-3	.	.	TRBJ1-6	TGTGCCAGAAGCTTATTGGGCAGGGGCACCTATAATTCACCCCTCCACTTT	CARSLLGRGTYNSPLHF
TRBV2	.	TRBD2	TRBJ2-7	TGTGCCAGCAGGGAACTAGCGACAAACTACGAGCAGTACTTC	CASRELATNYEQYF
TRBV27	.	.	TRBJ2-1	TGTGCCAGCAAATTGACAGGAGGCTCCTACAATGAGCAGTTCTTC	CASKLTGGSYNEQFF
TRBV27	.	TRBD2	TRBJ2-3	TGTGCCAGCAGTTTACTGGCGGGAGTCCCAGATACGCAGTATTTT	CASSLLAGVPDTQYF
TRBV7-9	.	TRBD2	TRBJ2-5	TGTGCCAGCAGCCAGACTAGCGGGAGGGAGACCCAGTACTTC	CASSQTSGRETQYF
TRBV7-9	.	.	TRBJ1-4	TGTGCCGCGACAGGCTTTAATGAAAAACTGTTTTTT	CAATGFNEKLFF
TRBV18	.	TRBD1	TRBJ1-1	TGTGCCAGCTCACCGACCGGGACAGCTAACACTGAAGCTTTCTTT	CASSPTGTANTEAFF
TRBV18	.	.	TRBJ1-3	TGTGCCAGCTCACCCGACAGCGGGAGGTCTGGAAACACCATATATTTT	CASSPDSGRSGNTIYF
TRBV5-1	few	TRBD1	TRBJ2-7	TGCGCCAGCAGCTTTGGTAGGGACAGGGGACTCGAGCAGTACTTC	CASSFGRDRGLEQYF
TRBV5-1	.	TRBD2	TRBJ2-3	TGCGCCAGCAGCTTGACGGGGACTAGCGGGTCCACAGATACGCAGTATTTT	CASSLTGTSGSTDTQYF
TRBV19	.	TRBD2	TRBJ2-5	TGTGCCAGTAGTAACGGAGCGGGGGGTTGGGAGACCCAGTACTTC	CASSNGAGGWETQYF
TRBV9	.	TRBD1	TRBJ2-6	TGTGCCAGCAGCCCAGGGACAGGGTTAACTGGGGCCAACGTCCTGACTTTC	CASSPGTGLTGANVLTF
TRBV4-1	.	.	TRBJ1-1	TGCGCCAGCAGCCAAGATTGGGGCAGCTACACTGAAGCTTTCTTT	CASSQDWGSYTEAFF
TRBV5-1	.	TRBD1	TRBJ1-1	TGCGCCAGAAGCTGGGACAGGGGGAACACTGAAGCTTTCTTT	CARSWDRGNTEAFF
TRBV4-1	.	TRBD1	TRBJ1-2	TGCGCCAGCAGCCAAGGGAACAGGGGGCGTAAAAACTATGGCTACACCTTC	CASSQGNRGRKNYGYTF
TRBV19	.	TRBD1	TRBJ1-2	TGTGCCAGTAGTACCAGGACAGGGATTAACTATGGCTACACCTTC	CASSTRTGINYGYTF